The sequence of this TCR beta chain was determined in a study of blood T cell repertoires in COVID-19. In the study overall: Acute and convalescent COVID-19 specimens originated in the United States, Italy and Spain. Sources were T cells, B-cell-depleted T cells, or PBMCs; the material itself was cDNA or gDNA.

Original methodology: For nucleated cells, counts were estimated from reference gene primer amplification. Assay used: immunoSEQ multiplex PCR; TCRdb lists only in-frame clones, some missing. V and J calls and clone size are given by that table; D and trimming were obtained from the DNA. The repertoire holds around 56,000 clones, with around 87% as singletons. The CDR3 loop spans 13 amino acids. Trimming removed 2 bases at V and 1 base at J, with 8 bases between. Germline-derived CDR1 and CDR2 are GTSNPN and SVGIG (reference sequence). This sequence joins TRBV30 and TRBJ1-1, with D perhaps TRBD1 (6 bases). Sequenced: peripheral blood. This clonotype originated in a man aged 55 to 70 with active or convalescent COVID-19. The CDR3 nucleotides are TGTGCCTGGAGTATGGGGGCGAACACTGAAGCTTTCTTT. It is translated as CAWSMGANTEAFF.